These 6 T cell receptor beta chains originate from one sample sequenced in a study of OX40 agonist ivuxolimab in advanced cancers. The table came from immunoSEQ multiplex PCR; TCRdb's copy has only in-frame clones and leaves some out. Of about 20,000 clones in the sample, roughly 90% were seen once. The sample here was CD4+ or CD8+ T cells sorted from blood, taken in a trial of the OX40 agonist ivuxolimab. These receptors originate from an adult with an advanced solid tumor such as melanoma, head and neck, liver or kidney cancer.

V is TRBV4-2 and J is TRBJ2-7; TRBD2 might be the D (6 bases). V shed 4 bases and J shed 2 bases, with 15 bases lying between them. CDR3 size: 15 residues. Germline V lookup: CDR1 LGHNA, CDR2 YNFKEQ. The CDR3 bases are TGTGCCAGCAGCCCCCGCCGGGACTCCCCCTACGAGCAGTACTTC. Its translation is CASSPRRDSPYEQYF.

The rearrangement joins TRBV6-1 to TRBJ2-2; D is tentatively TRBD1 or TRBD2 (5 bases each). This CDR3 region has 16 residues. Trimming removed 3 bases from V and 0 bases from J, with 11 bases in between. CDR1 and CDR2 (germline): MNHNS, SASEGT. The CDR3 sequence is CASSERGWTNTGELFF. Written as DNA, the CDR3 is TGTGCCAGCAGTGAGAGGGGATGGACGAACACCGGGGAGCTGTTTTTT.

V gene TRBV5-6 combines with J gene TRBJ1-1, with a weak D call TRBD1 (5 bases). The V gene's germline CDR1 is SGHDT and CDR2 YYEEEE. This CDR3 spans 15 amino acids. Trimming took off 7 bases at V and 0 bases at J, with 16 bases between the two ends. CDR3 bases: TGTGCCAGCTTTTCCCTCCCGGACATGAACACTGAAGCTTTCTTT. Translating it yields CASFSLPDMNTEAFF.

This sequence joins TRBV7-9 and TRBJ2-5; D call uncertain. The tail of the sequence fits TRBJ2-7 better, so the J call may be wrong. The CDR3 loop spans 15 amino acids. Germline-derived CDR1 and CDR2 are SEHNR and FQNEAQ (reference sequence). CDR3 sequence: CASQQPRSSSYEQYF. The CDR3, as DNA: TGTGCCAGCCAACAACCAAGGAGTAGCTCCTACGAGCAGTACTTC.

The chain couples TRBV7-6 to TRBJ1-1; perhaps TRBD1 as D (6 bases). Per germline, CDR1 SGHVS and CDR2 FNYEAQ. The V end was cut by 0 bases, the J end by 5 bases, with 7 bases between. This CDR3 is built from 13 residues. CDR3 nucleotides: TGTGCCAGCAGCTTAGCGGGGGCAACTGAAGCTTTCTTT. Translation gives CASSLAGATEAFF.

This clone was counted once. The chain carries TRBV7-9 and TRBJ1-3, with D possibly TRBD1 on 6 matching bases. The CDR3 extends over 15 amino acids. V was pared by 3 bases and J by 6 bases, with 15 bases between. Germline values: CDR1 SEHNR, CDR2 FQNEAQ (reference sequence). The CDR3 DNA sequence: TGTGCCAGCAGCTTTATACAGGGCCCCAAAAACACCATATATTTT. It is translated as CASSFIQGPKNTIYF.